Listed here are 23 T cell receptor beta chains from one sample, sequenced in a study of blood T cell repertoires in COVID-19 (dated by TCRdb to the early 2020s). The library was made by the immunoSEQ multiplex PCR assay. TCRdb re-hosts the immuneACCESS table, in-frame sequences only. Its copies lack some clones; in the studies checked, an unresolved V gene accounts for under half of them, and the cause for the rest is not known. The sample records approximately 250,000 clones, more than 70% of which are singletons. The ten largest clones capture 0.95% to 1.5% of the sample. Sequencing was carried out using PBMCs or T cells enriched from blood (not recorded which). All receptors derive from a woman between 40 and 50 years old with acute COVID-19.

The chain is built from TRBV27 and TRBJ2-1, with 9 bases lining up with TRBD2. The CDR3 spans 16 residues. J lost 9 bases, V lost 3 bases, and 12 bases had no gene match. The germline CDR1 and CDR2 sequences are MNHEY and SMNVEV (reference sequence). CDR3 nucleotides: TGTGCCAGCAGTTTGCCTCCTGGGACTAGCCGGACTGAGCAGTTCTTC. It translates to CASSLPPGTSRTEQFF.

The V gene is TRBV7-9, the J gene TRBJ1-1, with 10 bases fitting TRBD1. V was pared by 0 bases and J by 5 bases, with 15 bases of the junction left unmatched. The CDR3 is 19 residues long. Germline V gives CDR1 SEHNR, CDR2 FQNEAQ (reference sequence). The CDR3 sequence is CASSLANGGQGLPTTEAFF. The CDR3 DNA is TGTGCCAGCAGCTTAGCGAATGGGGGACAGGGGCTACCCACGACTGAAGCTTTCTTT.

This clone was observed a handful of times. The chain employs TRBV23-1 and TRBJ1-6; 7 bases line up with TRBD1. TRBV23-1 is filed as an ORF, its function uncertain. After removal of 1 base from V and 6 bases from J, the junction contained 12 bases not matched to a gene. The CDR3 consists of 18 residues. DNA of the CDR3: TGCGCCAGCAGTCAATTCTACGTCCCCGACAGGGTTAATTCACCCCTCCACTTT. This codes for CASSQFYVPDRVNSPLHF.

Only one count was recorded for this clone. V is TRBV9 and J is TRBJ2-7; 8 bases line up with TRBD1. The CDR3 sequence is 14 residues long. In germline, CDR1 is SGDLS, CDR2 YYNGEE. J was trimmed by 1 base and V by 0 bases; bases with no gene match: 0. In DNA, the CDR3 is TGTGCCAGCAGCGTAGGGGACAGGTCCTACGAGCAGTACTTC. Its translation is CASSVGDRSYEQYF. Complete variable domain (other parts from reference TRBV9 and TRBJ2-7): DSGVTQTPKHLITATGQRVTLRCSPRSGDLSVYWYQQSLDQGLQFLIQYYNGEERAKGNILERFSAQQFPDLHSELNLSSLELGDSALYFCASSVGDRSYEQYFGPGTRLTVT.

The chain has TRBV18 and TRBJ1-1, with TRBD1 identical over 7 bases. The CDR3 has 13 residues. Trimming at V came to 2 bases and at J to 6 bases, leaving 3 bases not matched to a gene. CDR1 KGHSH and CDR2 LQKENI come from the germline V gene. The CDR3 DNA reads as TGTGCCAGCTCACCAGGACAGGAGGCTGAAGCTTTCTTT. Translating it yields CASSPGQEAEAFF.

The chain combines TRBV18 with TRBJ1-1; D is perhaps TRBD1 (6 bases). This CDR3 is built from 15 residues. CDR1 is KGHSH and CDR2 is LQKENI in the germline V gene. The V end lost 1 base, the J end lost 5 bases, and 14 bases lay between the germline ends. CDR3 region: CASSPLAGVGTEAFF. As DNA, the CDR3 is TGTGCCAGCTCACCACTGGCAGGGGTGGGGACTGAAGCTTTCTTT. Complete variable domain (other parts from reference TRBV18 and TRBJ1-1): NAGVMQNPRHLVRRRGQEARLRCSPMKGHSHVYWYRQLPEEGLKFMVYLQKENIIDESGMPKERFSAEFPKEGPSILRIQQVVRGDSAAYFCASSPLAGVGTEAFFGQGTRLTVV.

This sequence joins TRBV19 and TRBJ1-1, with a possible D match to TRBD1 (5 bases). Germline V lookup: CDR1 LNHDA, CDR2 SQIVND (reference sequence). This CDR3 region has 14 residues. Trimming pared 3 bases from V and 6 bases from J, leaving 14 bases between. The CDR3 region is CASSMQGPAAEAFF. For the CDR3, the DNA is TGTGCCAGTAGTATGCAGGGCCCAGCTGCTGAAGCTTTCTTT.

The CDR3 nucleotides are TGTGCCAGCTCACCCGAGTCAGGGGATGGCTACACCTTC. Protein sequence: CASSPESGDGYTF. The rearrangement uses TRBV18 and TRBJ1-2, with D maybe TRBD1 (6 bases). The ends were cut back, 3 bases at V and 6 bases at J, with 11 bases in the middle. Germline CDR1 and CDR2: KGHSH and LQKENI. This CDR3 has 13 residues.

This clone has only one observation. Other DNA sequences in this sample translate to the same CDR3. The CDR3 loop reads CASSVGQSNQPQHF. The CDR3 DNA reads TGTGCCAGCAGCGTAGGTCAGTCGAATCAGCCCCAGCATTTT. The chain couples TRBV9 to TRBJ1-5, with D unclear. V was cut by 0 bases and J by 4 bases, with 8 bases left in between. This CDR3 is 14 amino acids long. The germline V gene encodes CDR1 SGDLS and CDR2 YYNGEE. Full variable domain (remainder filled in from reference TRBV9 and TRBJ1-5): DSGVTQTPKHLITATGQRVTLRCSPRSGDLSVYWYQQSLDQGLQFLIQYYNGEERAKGNILERFSAQQFPDLHSELNLSSLELGDSALYFCASSVGQSNQPQHFGDGTRLSIL.

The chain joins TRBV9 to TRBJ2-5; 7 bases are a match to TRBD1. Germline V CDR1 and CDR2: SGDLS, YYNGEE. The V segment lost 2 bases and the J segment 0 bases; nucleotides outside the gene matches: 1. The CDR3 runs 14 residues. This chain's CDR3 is CASSVGQNQETQYF. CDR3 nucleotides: TGTGCCAGCAGCGTGGGACAGAACCAAGAGACCCAGTACTTC. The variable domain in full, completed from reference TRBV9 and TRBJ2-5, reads DSGVTQTPKHLITATGQRVTLRCSPRSGDLSVYWYQQSLDQGLQFLIQYYNGEERAKGNILERFSAQQFPDLHSELNLSSLELGDSALYFCASSVGQNQETQYFGPGTRLLVL.

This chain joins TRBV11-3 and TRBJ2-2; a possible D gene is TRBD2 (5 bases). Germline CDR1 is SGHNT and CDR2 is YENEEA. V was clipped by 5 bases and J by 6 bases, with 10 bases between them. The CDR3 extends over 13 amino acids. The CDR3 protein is CASSRTGSGELFF. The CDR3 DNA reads TGTGCCAGCAGCCGGACGGGGTCCGGGGAGCTGTTTTTT.

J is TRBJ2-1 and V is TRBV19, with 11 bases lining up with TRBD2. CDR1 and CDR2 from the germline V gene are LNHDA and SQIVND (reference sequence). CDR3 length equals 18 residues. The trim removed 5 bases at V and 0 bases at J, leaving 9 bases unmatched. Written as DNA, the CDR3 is TGTGCCAGTAGTTCCCGCTCCGGACTAGCGGGCTCCTACAATGAGCAGTTCTTC. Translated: CASSSRSGLAGSYNEQFF.

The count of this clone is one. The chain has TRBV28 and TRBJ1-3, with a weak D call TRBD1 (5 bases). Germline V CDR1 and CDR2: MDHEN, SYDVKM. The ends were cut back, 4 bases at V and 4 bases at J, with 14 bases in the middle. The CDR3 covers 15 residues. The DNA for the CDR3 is TGTGCCAGCAGTTCAGGCGGGGGAATAGGAAACACCATATATTTT. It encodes CASSSGGGIGNTIYF. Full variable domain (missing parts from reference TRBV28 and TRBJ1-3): DVKVTQSSRYLVKRTGEKVFLECVQDMDHENMFWYRQDPGLGLRLIYFSYDVKMKEKGDIPEGYSVSREKKERFSLILESASTNQTSMYLCASSSGGGIGNTIYFGEGSWLTVV.

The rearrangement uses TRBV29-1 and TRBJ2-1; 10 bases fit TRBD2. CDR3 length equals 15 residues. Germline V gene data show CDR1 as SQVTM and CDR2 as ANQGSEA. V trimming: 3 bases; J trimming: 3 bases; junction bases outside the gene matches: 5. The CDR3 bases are TGCAGCGTTGAGTCTGTAGCGGGAGGCTACAATGAGCAGTTCTTC. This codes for CSVESVAGGYNEQFF.

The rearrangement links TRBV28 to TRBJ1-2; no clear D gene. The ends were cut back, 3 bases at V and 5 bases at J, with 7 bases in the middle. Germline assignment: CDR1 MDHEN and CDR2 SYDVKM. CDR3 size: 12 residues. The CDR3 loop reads CASSLREYGYTF. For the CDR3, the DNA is TGTGCCAGCAGTTTGAGGGAGTATGGCTACACCTTC.

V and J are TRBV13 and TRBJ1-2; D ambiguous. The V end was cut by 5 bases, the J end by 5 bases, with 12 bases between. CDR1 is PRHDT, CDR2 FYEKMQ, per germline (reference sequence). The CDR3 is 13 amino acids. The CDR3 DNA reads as TGTGCCAGCAGCAAAGACACACCATATGGCTACACCTTC. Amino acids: CASSKDTPYGYTF.

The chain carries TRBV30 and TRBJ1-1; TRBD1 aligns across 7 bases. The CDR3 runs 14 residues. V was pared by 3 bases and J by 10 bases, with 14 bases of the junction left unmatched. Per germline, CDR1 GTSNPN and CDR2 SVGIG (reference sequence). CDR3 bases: TGTGCCTGGAGGGAGGCGGACAGGCCGTTTGGAGCTTTCTTT. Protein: CAWREADRPFGAFF.

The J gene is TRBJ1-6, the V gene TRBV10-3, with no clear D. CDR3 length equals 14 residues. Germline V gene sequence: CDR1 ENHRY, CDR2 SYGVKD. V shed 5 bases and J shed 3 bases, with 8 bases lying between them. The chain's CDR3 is CAISTADYNSPLHF. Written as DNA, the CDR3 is TGTGCCATCAGTACAGCAGACTATAATTCACCCCTCCACTTT.

The CDR3 coding sequence is TGTGCCAGCAGCGTAGATCGTCAGGGGGCGAAGAATGGCTACACCTTC. This gives the protein CASSVDRQGAKNGYTF. The V and J genes are TRBV9 and TRBJ1-2, with TRBD1 matching 8 bases. CDR1 is SGDLS, CDR2 YYNGEE, per germline. The CDR3 extends over 16 amino acids. V dropped 0 bases and J dropped 6; count of bases not matched to a gene: 10.

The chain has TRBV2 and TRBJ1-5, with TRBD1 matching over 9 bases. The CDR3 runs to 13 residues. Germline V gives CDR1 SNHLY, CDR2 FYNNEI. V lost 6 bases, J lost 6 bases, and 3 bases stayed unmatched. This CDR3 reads CASRGTGFQPQHF. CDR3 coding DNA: TGTGCCAGCAGGGGGACAGGGTTTCAGCCCCAGCATTTT.

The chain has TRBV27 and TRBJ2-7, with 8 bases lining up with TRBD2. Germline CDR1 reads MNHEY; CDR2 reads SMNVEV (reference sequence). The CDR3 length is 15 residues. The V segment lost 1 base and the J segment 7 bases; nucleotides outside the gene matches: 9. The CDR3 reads CASSLLGLDNKEQYF. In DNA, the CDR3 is TGTGCCAGCAGTTTATTGGGACTAGATAATAAGGAGCAGTACTTC.

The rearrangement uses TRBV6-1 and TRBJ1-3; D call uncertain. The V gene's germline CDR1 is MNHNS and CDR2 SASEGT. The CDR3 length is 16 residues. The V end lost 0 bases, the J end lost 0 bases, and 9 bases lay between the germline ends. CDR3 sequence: CASSEADGDSGNTIYF. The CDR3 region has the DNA TGTGCCAGCAGTGAAGCTGACGGGGACTCTGGAAACACCATATATTTT.

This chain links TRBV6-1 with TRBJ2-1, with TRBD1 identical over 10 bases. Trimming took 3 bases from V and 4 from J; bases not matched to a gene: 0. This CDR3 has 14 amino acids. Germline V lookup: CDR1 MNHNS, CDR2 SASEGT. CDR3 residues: CASSEGQGYNEQFF. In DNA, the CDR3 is TGTGCCAGCAGTGAGGGACAGGGGTACAATGAGCAGTTCTTC.